This T cell receptor (beta chain) was recorded in a study of shared clonotypes between healthy human individuals. Germline V lookup: CDR1 MGHRA, CDR2 YSYEKL. This CDR3 is 18 amino acids long. The naive CD8 fraction comprised CD45RO-negative cells positively selected for CCR7 and excluded terminally differentiated effector memory CD45RA+ cells. Per sorted-subset replicate PCR, input was approximately 0.2 ug DNA, representing tens of thousands of T cell genomes. Libraries were prepared by immunoSEQ multiplex PCR; TCRdb keeps only in-frame clonotypes and omits some of them. Among millions of clones, less than 95% were seen once, and the ten largest hold around 1.1%.

This sequence was found in a man aged 18-30 years in good health. V gene TRBV4-1 combines with J gene TRBJ1-5; a weak D match, TRBD1 (6 bases). Sequencing was done on a sample of naive CD8+ T cells sorted from blood. CDR3 DNA sequence: TGCTGGCACTCGCGCCCGCATACAGGGATTAAAGCGGCCAGCCCCCAGCATTTT. Translated, it gives CWHSRPHTGIKAASPQHF.